The 21 T cell receptor beta chains listed next were all sequenced from one sample in a study of blood T cell repertoires in COVID-19. The method was immunoSEQ multiplex PCR; TCRdb's version includes in-frame clones alone and lacks a portion of them. The sample lists more than 200,000 clones; approximately 87% were seen once. The sequenced sample was peripheral blood. Receptor source: a woman aged 45 to 65 with acute or convalescent COVID-19.

The chain joins TRBV28 to TRBJ2-7, with D perhaps matching TRBD1 (5 bases). CDR1 is MDHEN, CDR2 SYDVKM, per germline. The CDR3 runs to 15 residues. Between the trimmed V and J ends, which lost 3 bases and 2 bases, there was a span of 14 bases. The CDR3 nucleotides are TGTGCCAGCAGTTTCCCGACAGTCAGCACCTACGAGCAGTACTTC. Translation: CASSFPTVSTYEQYF.

The CDR3 coding sequence is TGTGCCAGCAGCTTGGGCGGGGGCACGGAGCAGTTCTTC. Protein: CASSLGGGTEQFF. The chain links TRBV5-4 to TRBJ2-1, with D perhaps matching TRBD2 (7 bases). The CDR3 is made up of 13 amino acids. V dropped 0 bases and J dropped 10 bases, with 11 bases sitting between them. Germline CDR1 reads SGHNT; CDR2 reads YYREEE (reference sequence).

This chain joins TRBV11-3 and TRBJ1-3; 7 bases are shared with TRBD1. CDR1 is SGHNT and CDR2 is YENEEA in the germline V gene. V lost 5 bases to trimming and J lost 4 bases; unmatched junction nucleotides: 8. The length of the CDR3 is 15 residues. DNA for the CDR3: TGTGCCAGCAGCCAATCGACAGGGTACGGAAACACCATATATTTT. Translated, it gives CASSQSTGYGNTIYF.

The chain recombines TRBV10-2 with TRBJ2-7; 8 positions agree with TRBD2. V was clipped by 2 bases and J by 1 base; unmatched bases: 4. CDR3 length equals 15 residues. CDR1 and CDR2 (germline): WSHSY, SAAADI. In DNA, the CDR3 is TGCGCCAGCAGTGAGGCGGGAGGTAAGTCCTACGAGCAGTACTTC. It encodes CASSEAGGKSYEQYF.

This chain joins TRBV7-3 and TRBJ1-3, with D perhaps matching TRBD1 (5 bases). The CDR3 is made up of 15 amino acids. Germline values: CDR1 SGHTA, CDR2 FQGTGA. V gave up 5 bases and J gave up 2 bases, with 13 bases separating them. The CDR3 loop is CASSTQGGAGNTIYF. For the CDR3, the DNA is TGTGCCAGCAGCACCCAGGGAGGGGCTGGAAACACCATATATTTT.

The chain employs TRBV2 and TRBJ2-5; 8 bases match TRBD2. Germline V CDR1 and CDR2: SNHLY, FYNNEI. Losses at the gene ends were 6 bases for V and 1 base for J; bases not matched to a gene: 4. The length of the CDR3 is 14 residues. As DNA, the CDR3 is TGTGCCAGCAGGTTTCGGGAGGGCCAAGAGACCCAGTACTTC. Translation gives CASRFREGQETQYF.

The chain joins TRBV10-3 to TRBJ1-1; 8 bases line up with TRBD1. The CDR3 extends over 13 amino acids. CDR1 and CDR2 from the germline V gene are ENHRY and SYGVKD. J was trimmed by 5 bases and V by 7 bases; bases with no gene match: 6. This CDR3 is CAITPTGETEAFF. Written as DNA, the CDR3 is TGTGCCATCACCCCGACAGGGGAAACTGAAGCTTTCTTT.

This chain connects TRBV9 to TRBJ2-3; D might be TRBD2 (6 bases). CDR3 length equals 15 residues. Trimming cost V 2 bases and J 4 bases, with 14 bases left between them. CDR1 is SGDLS, CDR2 YYNGEE, per germline. CDR3 residues: CASSVVTGVSDTQYF. The CDR3 DNA is TGTGCCAGCAGCGTGGTAACGGGAGTCTCAGATACGCAGTATTTT. Full variable domain (outside the CDR3, taken from reference TRBV9 and TRBJ2-3): DSGVTQTPKHLITATGQRVTLRCSPRSGDLSVYWYQQSLDQGLQFLIQYYNGEERAKGNILERFSAQQFPDLHSELNLSSLELGDSALYFCASSVVTGVSDTQYFGPGTRLTVL.

This clone was counted once. The chain couples TRBV5-1 to TRBJ2-1; D might be TRBD2 (6 bases). CDR3 length: 15 residues. The V end lost 4 bases, the J end lost 3 bases, and 14 bases lay between the germline ends. CDR1 is SGHRS, CDR2 YFSETQ, per germline. DNA of the CDR3: TGCGCCAGCAGCCCTGACCCGGAGGGCTACAATGAGCAGTTCTTC. It encodes CASSPDPEGYNEQFF.

The chain joins TRBV29-1 to TRBJ2-2; 10 bases map to TRBD2. CDR3 length: 15 residues. Per the germline V gene, CDR1 is SQVTM and CDR2 is ANQGSEA. J was trimmed by 2 bases and V by 5 bases; bases with no gene match: 5. The CDR3 sequence is CSVPRTSGNTGELFF. CDR3 sequence (DNA): TGCAGCGTTCCTAGGACTAGCGGAAACACCGGGGAGCTGTTTTTT.

The chain combines TRBV4-1 with TRBJ2-1; D call uncertain. V shed 4 bases and J shed 0 bases, with 10 bases lying between them. Germline V gene sequence: CDR1 MGHRA, CDR2 YSYEKL. CDR3 size: 15 residues. In nucleotides, the CDR3 is TGCGCCAGCAGCCTTGCGGCAGTCTCCTACAATGAGCAGTTCTTC. Translating gives CASSLAAVSYNEQFF.

This clone was detected once. V is TRBV27 and J is TRBJ2-1; perhaps TRBD2 as D (6 bases). This CDR3 contains 16 residues. The germline gives CDR1 MNHEY, CDR2 SMNVEV (reference sequence). Trimming left V 1 base short and J 5 bases short, with 15 bases between. CDR3 sequence reads: CASSLYPGVVNNEQFF. Here the CDR3 DNA reads TGTGCCAGCAGTTTATATCCGGGAGTAGTGAACAATGAGCAGTTCTTC.

The rearrangement joins TRBV18 to TRBJ2-5, with 7 bases matching TRBD2. In germline, CDR1 is KGHSH, CDR2 LQKENI. Germline trimming cut 4 bases from V and 0 bases from J; bases unmatched to any gene: 2. This CDR3 region has 14 residues. The CDR3 DNA reads TGTGCCAGCTCACTAGCGGGCGACCAAGAGACCCAGTACTTC. Translating it yields CASSLAGDQETQYF.

CDR3 sequence: CASSPTVGNTIYF. In nucleotides, the CDR3 is TGTGCCAGCAGCCCGACAGTTGGAAACACCATATATTTT. The chain employs TRBV3-1 (or the pseudogene TRBV3-2) and TRBJ1-3; possible D gene TRBD1, 5 bases. The CDR3 runs to 13 residues. Per the germline V gene, CDR1 is LGHDT and CDR2 is YNNKEL (reference sequence). Trimming stripped 4 bases from V and 3 bases from J, with 7 bases between.

The chain employs TRBV19 and TRBJ1-4; D gene ambiguous. V dropped 6 bases and J dropped 5 bases, with 16 bases sitting between them. Germline loops: CDR1 LNHDA, CDR2 SQIVND (reference sequence). CDR3 length equals 15 residues. CDR3 protein: CASSPSRGANEKLFF. CDR3 bases: TGTGCCAGTAGCCCGTCCCGGGGAGCCAATGAAAAACTGTTTTTT. Combining the CDR3 with reference TRBV19 and TRBJ1-4 gives the whole variable domain DGGITQSPKYLFRKEGQNVTLSCEQNLNHDAMYWYRQDPGQGLRLIYYSQIVNDFQKGDIAEGYSVSREKKESFPLTVTSAQKNPTAFYLCASSPSRGANEKLFFGSGTQLSVL.

This clone was recorded once. V gene TRBV6-1 combines with J gene TRBJ1-1; D is possibly TRBD1 (5 bases). Germline CDR1 is MNHNS and CDR2 is SASEGT. This CDR3 contains 16 residues. Between the trimmed V and J ends, which lost 1 base and 3 bases, there was a span of 15 bases. This CDR3 is CASSEGGTAVYTEAFF. In DNA form, the CDR3 reads TGTGCCAGCAGTGAAGGGGGCACGGCGGTTTACACTGAAGCTTTCTTT.

In DNA form, the CDR3 reads TGTGCCAGCAGCGCCGGACAGGGTAATCAGAACACCATATATTTT. Translating gives CASSAGQGNQNTIYF. This rearrangement joins TRBV9 to TRBJ1-3, with 8 bases matching TRBD1. The germline V gene has CDR1 SGDLS and CDR2 YYNGEE. The trim removed 3 bases at V and 7 bases at J, leaving 9 bases unmatched. The CDR3 consists of 15 residues.

The gene calls are TRBV3-1 (or the pseudogene TRBV3-2) and TRBJ2-2; 13 nucleotides match TRBD2. This CDR3 contains 18 residues. Germline assignment: CDR1 LGHDT and CDR2 YNNKEL (reference sequence). Trimming at V came to 6 bases and at J to 2 bases, leaving 9 bases not matched to a gene. CDR3 bases: TGTGCCAGCAGTTCAATACTAGCGGGGGGGACTAACACCGGGGAGCTGTTTTTT. Translated: CASSSILAGGTNTGELFF.

This clone has a handful of counts. The gene calls are TRBV12-5 and TRBJ1-3, with 7 bases lining up with TRBD1. Losses at the gene ends were 10 bases for V and 7 bases for J; bases not matched to a gene: 4. The CDR3 runs to 11 residues. In germline, CDR1 is LGHNT, CDR2 FRNRAP. In DNA form, the CDR3 reads TGTGCTACCACAGGGGCTAACACCATATATTTT. It encodes CATTGANTIYF. Drawing the rest from reference TRBV12-5 and TRBJ1-3, the complete variable domain is DARVTQTPRHKVTEMGQEVTMRCQPILGHNTVFWYRQTMMQGLELLAYFRNRAPLDDSGMPKDRFSAEMPDATLATLKIQPSEPRDSAVYFCATTGANTIYFGEGSWLTVV.

J is TRBJ1-5 and V is TRBV30, with a tentative D call TRBD1 (5 bases). Germline V lookup: CDR1 GTSNPN, CDR2 SVGIG (reference sequence). The CDR3 runs to 14 residues. V lost 2 bases and J lost 5, with 13 bases in between. CDR3 DNA: TGTGCCTGGAGTACAGGCAACCCTTATCAGCCCCAGCATTTT. Encoded protein: CAWSTGNPYQPQHF.

CDR3: CASSSPSSGMVNEQFF. In nucleotides, the CDR3 is TGTGCCAGCAGTTCCCCTTCTAGCGGGATGGTCAATGAGCAGTTCTTC. The chain recombines TRBV6-5 with TRBJ2-1; 9 nucleotides match TRBD2. Germline CDR1 and CDR2: MNHEY and SVGAGI. Losses at the gene ends were 4 bases for V and 6 bases for J; bases not matched to a gene: 10. CDR3 length equals 16 residues.